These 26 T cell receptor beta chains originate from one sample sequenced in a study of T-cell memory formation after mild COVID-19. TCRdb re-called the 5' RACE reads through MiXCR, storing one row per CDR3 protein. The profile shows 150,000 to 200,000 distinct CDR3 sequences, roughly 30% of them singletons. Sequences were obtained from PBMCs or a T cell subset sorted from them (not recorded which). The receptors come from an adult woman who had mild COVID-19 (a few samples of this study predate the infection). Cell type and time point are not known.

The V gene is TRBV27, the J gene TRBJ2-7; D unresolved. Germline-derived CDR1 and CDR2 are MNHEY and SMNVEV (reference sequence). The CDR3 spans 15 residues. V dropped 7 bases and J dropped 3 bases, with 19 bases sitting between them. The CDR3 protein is CASTVLARVGYEQYF. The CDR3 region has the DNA TGTGCCAGCACCGTATTAGCAAGGGTGGGCTACGAGCAGTACTTC.

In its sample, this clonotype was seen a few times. Here the CDR3 DNA reads TGCAGCGTTGACAGGGGCGGAATGAACACTGAAGCTTTCTTT. Translation gives CSVDRGGMNTEAFF. J is TRBJ1-1 and V is TRBV29-1, with TRBD1 as a possible D gene (6 bases). The CDR3 loop spans 14 amino acids. CDR1 and CDR2 (germline): SQVTM, ANQGSEA. The V end was cut by 3 bases, the J end by 0 bases, with 11 bases between. The complete variable domain, with remaining parts taken from reference TRBV29-1 and TRBJ1-1, reads SAVISQKPSRDICQRGTSLTIQCQVDSQVTMMFWYRQQPGQSLTLIATANQGSEATYESGFVIDKFPISRPNLTFSTLTVSNMSPEDSSIYLCSVDRGGMNTEAFFGQGTRLTVV.

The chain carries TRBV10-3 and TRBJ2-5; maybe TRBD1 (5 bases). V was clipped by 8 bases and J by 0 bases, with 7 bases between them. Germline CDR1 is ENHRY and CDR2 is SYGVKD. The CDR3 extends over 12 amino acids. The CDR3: CAIGADQETQYF. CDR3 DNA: TGTGCCATCGGGGCTGACCAAGAGACCCAGTACTTC.

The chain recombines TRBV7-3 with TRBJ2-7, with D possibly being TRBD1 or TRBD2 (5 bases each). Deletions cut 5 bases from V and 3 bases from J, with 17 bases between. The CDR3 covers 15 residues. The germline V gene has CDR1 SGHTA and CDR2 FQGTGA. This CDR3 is CASSKNTGTNYEQYF. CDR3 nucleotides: TGTGCCAGCAGCAAAAACACCGGGACCAACTACGAGCAGTACTTC. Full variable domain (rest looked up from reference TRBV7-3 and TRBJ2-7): GAGVSQTPSNKVTEKGKYVELRCDPISGHTALYWYRQSLGQGPEFLIYFQGTGAADDSGLPNDRFFAVRPEGSVSTLKIQRTERGDSAVYLCASSKNTGTNYEQYFGPGTRLTVT.

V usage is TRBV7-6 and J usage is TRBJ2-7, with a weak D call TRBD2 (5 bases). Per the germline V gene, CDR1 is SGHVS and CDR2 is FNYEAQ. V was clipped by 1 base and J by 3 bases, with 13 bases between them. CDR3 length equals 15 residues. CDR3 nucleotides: TGTGCCAGCAGCTTAGATTCCAGCGGTAACTACGAGCAGTACTTC. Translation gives CASSLDSSGNYEQYF.

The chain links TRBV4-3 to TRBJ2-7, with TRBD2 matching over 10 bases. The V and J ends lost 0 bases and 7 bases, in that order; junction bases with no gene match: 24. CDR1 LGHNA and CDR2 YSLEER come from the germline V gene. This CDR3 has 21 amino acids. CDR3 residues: CASSQDNLGPLSGRAPKEQYF. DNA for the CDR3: TGCGCCAGCAGCCAAGACAACCTAGGCCCCTTAAGCGGGAGGGCCCCTAAAGAGCAGTACTTC.

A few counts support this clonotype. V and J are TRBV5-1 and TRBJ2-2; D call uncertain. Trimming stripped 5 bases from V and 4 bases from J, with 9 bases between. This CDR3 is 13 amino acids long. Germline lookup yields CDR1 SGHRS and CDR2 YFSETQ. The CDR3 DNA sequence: TGCGCCAGCAGAGTCAGCTCCACCGGGGAGCTGTTTTTT. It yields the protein CASRVSSTGELFF. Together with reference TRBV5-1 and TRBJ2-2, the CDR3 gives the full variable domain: KAGVTQTPRYLIKTRGQQVTLSCSPISGHRSVSWYQQTPGQGLQFLFEYFSETQRNKGNFPGRFSGRQFSNSRSEMNVSTLELGDSALYLCASRVSSTGELFFGEGSRLTVL.

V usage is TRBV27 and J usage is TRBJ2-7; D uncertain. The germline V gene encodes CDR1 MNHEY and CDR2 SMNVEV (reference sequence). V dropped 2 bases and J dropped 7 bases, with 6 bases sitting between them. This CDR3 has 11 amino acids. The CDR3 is CASSLDGEQYF. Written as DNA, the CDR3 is TGTGCCAGCAGTTTAGACGGGGAGCAGTACTTC.

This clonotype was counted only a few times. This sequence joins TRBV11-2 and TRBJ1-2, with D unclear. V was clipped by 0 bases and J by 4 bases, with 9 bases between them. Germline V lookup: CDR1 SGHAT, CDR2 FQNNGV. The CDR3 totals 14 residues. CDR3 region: CASSLEASAYGYTF. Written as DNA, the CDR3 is TGTGCCAGCAGCTTAGAGGCGTCTGCCTATGGCTACACCTTC.

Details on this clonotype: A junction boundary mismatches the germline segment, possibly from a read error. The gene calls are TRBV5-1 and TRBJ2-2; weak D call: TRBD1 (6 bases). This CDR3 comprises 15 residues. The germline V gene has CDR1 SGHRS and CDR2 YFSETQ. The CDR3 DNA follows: TGTGCCAGCAGTCCTGGACAGCCGAACACCGGGGAGCTGTTTTTT. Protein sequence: CASSPGQPNTGELFF.

CDR3 in DNA: TGCGCCAGCAGCTTGCGGCAGGACTGGCAAGAGACCCAGTACTTC. Its protein is CASSLRQDWQETQYF. V usage is TRBV5-1 and J usage is TRBJ2-5; a weak D match, TRBD2 (5 bases). With 1 base removed from V and 2 bases from J, the gap between germline ends came to 12 bases. CDR3 length: 15 amino acids. Per the germline V gene, CDR1 is SGHRS and CDR2 is YFSETQ.

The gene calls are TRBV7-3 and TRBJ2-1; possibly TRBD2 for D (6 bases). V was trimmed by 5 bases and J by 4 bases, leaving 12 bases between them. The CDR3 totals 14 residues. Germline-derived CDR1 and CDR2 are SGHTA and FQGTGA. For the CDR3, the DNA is TGTGCCAGCAGCGTATCGGGGGAGTACAATGAGCAGTTCTTC. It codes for CASSVSGEYNEQFF. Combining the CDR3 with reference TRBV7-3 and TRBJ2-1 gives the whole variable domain GAGVSQTPSNKVTEKGKYVELRCDPISGHTALYWYRQSLGQGPEFLIYFQGTGAADDSGLPNDRFFAVRPEGSVSTLKIQRTERGDSAVYLCASSVSGEYNEQFFGPGTRLTVL.

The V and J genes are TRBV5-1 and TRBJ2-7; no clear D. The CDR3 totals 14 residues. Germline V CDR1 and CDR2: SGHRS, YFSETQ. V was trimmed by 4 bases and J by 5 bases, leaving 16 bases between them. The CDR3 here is CASSLRTIQDEQYF. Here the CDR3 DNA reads TGCGCCAGCAGCCTTAGGACGATTCAGGACGAGCAGTACTTC.

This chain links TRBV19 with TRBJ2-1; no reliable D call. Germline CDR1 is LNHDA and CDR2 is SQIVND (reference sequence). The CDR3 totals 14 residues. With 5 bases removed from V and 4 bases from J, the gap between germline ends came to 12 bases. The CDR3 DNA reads TGTGCCAGTAGTGCCGGATCTTTTTACAATGAGCAGTTCTTC. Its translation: CASSAGSFYNEQFF.

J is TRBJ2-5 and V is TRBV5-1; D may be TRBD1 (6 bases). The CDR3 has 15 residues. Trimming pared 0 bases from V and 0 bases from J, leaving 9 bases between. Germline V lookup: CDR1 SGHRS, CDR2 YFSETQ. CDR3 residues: CASSLGAGDQETQYF. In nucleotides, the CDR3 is TGCGCCAGCAGCTTGGGAGCAGGGGACCAAGAGACCCAGTACTTC.

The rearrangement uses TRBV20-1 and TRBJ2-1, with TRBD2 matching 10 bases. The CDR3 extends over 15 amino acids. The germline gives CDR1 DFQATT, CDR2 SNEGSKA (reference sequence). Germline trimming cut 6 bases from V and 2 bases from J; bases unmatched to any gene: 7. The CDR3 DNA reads TGCAGTGCCGTCGCCCTAGCGGGAGCCTACAATGAGCAGTTCTTC. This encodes CSAVALAGAYNEQFF.

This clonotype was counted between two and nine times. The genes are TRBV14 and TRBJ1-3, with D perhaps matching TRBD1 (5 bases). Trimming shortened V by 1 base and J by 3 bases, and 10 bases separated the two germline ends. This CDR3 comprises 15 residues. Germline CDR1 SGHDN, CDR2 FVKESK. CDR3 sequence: CASSQAGRGGNTIYF. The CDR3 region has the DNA TGTGCCAGCAGCCAAGCAGGGAGGGGTGGAAACACCATATATTTT.

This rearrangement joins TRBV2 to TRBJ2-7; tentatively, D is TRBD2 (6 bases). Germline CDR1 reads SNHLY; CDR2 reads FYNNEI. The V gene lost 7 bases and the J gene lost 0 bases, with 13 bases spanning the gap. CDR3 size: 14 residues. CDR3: CASTGGAHSYEQYF. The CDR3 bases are TGTGCCAGCACCGGCGGGGCCCACTCCTACGAGCAGTACTTC.

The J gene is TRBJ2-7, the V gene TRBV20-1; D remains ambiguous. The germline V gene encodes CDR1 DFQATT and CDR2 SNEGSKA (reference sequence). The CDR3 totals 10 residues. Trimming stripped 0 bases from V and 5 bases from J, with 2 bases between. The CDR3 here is CSARDNEQYF. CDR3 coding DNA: TGCAGTGCTAGAGATAACGAGCAGTACTTC.

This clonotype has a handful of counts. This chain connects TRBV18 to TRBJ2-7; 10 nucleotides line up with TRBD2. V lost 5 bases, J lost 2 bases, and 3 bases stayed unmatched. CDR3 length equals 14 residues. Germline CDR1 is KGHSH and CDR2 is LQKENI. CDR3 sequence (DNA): TGTGCCAGCTCAAGACTAGCGGGTCCCTACGAGCAGTACTTC. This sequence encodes CASSRLAGPYEQYF.

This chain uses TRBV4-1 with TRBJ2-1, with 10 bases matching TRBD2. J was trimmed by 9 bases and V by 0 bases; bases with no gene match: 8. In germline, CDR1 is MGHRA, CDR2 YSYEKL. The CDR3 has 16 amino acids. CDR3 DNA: TGCGCCAGCAGCCAAGATACCCAAGCGGGGGGGCGTGAGCAGTTCTTC. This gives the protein CASSQDTQAGGREQFF.

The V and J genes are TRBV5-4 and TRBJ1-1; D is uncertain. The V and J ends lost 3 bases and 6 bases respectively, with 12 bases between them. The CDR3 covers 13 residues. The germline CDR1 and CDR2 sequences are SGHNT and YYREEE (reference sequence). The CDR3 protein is CASSSGSDAEAFF. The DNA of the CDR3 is TGTGCCAGCAGCTCGGGGTCGGACGCTGAAGCTTTCTTT.

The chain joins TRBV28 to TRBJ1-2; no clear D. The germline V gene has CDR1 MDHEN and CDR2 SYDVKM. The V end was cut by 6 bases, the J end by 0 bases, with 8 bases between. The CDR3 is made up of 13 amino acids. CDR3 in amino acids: CASSNTANYGYTF. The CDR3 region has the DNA TGTGCCAGCAGCAATACAGCTAACTATGGCTACACCTTC.

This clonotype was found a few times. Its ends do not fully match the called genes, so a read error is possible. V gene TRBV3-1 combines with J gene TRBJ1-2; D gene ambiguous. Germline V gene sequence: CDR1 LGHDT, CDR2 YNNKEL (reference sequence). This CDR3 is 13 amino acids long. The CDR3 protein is CASSQEIPRTLDF. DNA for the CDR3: TGTGCCAGCAGCCAAGAAATTCCTCGCACACTTGACTTC.

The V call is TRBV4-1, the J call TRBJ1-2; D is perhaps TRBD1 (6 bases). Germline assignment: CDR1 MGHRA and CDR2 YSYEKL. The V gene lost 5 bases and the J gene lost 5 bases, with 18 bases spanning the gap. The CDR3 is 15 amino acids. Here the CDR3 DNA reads TGCGCCAGCAGCGTAAGGGCGGGGGCAGGGTATGGCTACACCTTC. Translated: CASSVRAGAGYGYTF.

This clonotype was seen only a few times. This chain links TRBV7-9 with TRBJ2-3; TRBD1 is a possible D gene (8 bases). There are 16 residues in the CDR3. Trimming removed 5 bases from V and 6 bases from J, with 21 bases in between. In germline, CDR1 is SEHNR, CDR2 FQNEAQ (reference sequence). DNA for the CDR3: TGTGCCAGCAGCCCTCGACCGGACAGGGAGGGTGATACGCAGTATTTT. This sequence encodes CASSPRPDREGDTQYF.